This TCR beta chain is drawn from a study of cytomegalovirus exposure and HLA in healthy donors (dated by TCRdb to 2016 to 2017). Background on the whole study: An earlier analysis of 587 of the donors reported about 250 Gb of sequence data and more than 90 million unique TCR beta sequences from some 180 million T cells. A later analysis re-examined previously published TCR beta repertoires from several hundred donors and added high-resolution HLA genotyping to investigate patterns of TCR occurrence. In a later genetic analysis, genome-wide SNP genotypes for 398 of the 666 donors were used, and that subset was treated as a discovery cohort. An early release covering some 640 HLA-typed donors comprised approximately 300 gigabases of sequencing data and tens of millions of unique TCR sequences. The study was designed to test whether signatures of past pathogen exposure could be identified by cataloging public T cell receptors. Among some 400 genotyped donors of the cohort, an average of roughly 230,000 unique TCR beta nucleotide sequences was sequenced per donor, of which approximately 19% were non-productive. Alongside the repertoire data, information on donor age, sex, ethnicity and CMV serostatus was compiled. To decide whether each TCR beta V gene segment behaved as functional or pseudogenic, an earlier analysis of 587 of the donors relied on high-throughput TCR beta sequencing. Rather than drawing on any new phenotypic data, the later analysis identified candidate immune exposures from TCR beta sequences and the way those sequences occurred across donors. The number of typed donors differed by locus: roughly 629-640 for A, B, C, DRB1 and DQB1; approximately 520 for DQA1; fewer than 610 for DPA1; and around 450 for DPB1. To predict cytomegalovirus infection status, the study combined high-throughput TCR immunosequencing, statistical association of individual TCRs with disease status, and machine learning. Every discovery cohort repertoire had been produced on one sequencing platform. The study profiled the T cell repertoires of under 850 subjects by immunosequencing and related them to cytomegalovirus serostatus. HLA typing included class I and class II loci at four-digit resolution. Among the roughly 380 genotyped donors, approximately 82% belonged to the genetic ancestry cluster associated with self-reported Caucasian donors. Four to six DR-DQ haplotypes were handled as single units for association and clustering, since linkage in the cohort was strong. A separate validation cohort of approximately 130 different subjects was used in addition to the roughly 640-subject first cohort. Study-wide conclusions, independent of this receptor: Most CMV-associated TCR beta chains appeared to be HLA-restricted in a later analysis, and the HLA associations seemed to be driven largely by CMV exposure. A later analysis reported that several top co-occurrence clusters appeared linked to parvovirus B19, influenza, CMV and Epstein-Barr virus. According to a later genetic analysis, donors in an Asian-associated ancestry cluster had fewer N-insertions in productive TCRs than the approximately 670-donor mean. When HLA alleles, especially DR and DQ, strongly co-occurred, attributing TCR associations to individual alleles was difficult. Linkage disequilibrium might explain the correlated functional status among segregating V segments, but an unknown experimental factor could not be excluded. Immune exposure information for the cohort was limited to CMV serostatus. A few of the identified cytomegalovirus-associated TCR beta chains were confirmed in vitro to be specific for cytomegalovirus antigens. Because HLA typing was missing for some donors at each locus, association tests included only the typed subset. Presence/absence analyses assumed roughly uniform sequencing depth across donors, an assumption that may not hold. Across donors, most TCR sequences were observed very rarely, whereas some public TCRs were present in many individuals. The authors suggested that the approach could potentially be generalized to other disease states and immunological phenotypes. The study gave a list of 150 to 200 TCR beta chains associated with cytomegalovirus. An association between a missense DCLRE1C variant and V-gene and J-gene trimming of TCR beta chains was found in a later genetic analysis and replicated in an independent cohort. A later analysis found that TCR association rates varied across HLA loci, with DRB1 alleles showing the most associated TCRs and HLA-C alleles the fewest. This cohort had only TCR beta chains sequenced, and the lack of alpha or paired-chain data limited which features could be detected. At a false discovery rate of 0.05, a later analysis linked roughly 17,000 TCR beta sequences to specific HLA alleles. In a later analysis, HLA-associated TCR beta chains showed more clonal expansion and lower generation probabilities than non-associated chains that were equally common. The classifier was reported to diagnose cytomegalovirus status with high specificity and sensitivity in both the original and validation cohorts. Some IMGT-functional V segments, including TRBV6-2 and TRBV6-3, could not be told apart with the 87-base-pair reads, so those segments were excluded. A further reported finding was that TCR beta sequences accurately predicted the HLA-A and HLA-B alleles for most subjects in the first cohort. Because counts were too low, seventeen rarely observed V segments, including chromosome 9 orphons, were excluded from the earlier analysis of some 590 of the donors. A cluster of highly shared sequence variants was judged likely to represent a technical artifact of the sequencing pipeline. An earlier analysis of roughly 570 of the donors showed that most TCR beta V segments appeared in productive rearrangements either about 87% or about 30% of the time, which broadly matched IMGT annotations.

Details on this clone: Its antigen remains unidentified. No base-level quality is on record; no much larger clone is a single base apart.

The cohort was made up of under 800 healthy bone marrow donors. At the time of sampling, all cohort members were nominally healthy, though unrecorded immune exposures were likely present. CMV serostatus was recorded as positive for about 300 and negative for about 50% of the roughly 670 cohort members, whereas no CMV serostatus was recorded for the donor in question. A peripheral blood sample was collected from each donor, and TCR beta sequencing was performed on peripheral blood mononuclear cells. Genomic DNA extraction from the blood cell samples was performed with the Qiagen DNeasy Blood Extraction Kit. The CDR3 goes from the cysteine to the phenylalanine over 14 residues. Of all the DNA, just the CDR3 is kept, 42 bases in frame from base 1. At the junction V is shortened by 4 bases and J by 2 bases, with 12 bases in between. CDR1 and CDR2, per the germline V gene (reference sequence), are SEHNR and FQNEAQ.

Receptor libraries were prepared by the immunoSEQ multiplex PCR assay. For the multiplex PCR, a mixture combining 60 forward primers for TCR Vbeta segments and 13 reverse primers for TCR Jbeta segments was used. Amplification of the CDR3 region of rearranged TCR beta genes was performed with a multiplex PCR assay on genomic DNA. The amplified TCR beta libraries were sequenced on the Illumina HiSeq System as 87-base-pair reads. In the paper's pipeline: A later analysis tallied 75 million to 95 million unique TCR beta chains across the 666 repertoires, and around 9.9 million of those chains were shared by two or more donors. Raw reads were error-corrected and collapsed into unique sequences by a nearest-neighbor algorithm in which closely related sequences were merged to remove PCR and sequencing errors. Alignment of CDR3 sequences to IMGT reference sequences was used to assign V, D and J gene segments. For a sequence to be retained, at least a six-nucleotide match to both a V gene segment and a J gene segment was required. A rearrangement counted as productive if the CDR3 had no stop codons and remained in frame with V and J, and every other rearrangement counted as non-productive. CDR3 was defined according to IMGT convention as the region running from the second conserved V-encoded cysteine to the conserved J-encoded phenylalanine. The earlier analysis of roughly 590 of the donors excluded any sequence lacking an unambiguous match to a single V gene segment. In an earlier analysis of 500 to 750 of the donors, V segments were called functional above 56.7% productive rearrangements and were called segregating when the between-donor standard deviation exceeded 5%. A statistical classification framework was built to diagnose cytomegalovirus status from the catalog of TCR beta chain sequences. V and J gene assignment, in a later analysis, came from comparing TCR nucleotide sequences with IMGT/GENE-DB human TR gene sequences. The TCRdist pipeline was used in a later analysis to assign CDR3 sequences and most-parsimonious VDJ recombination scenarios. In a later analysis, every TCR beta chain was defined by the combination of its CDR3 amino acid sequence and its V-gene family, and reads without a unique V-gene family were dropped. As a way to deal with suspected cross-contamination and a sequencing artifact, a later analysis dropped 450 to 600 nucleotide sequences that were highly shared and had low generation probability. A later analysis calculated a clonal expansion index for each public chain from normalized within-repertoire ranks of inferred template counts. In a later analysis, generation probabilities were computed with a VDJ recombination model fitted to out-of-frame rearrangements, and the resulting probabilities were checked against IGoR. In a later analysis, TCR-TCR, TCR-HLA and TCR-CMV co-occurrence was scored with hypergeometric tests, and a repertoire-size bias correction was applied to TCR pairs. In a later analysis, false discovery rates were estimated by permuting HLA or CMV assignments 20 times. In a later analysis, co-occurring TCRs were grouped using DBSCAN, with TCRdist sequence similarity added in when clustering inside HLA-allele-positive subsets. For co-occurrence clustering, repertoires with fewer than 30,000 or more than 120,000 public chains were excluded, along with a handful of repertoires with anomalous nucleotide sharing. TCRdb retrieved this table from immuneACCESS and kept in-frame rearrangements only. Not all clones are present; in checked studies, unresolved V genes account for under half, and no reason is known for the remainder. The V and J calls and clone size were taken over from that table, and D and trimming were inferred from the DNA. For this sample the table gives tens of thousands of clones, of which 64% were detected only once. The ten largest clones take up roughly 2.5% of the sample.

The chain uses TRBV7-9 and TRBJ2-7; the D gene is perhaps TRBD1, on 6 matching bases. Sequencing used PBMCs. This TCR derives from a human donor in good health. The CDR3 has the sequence CASSSQGLTYEQYF. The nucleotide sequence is TGTGCCAGCAGCTCGCAGGGGCTCACCTACGAGCAGTACTTC.